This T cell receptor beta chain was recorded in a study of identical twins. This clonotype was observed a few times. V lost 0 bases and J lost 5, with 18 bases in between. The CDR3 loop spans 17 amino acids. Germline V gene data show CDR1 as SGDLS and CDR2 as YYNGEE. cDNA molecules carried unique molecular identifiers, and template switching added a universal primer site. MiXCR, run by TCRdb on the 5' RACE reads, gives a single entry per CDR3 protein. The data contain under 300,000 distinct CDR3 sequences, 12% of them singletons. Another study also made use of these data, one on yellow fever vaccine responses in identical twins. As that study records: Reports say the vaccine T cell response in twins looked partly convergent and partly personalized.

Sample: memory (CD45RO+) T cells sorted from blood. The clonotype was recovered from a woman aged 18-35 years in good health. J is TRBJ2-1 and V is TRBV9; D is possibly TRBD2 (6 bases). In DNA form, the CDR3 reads TGTGCCAGCAGCGTAGAAGAATTCGGGAGTCATAACAATGAGCAGTTCTTC. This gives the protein CASSVEEFGSHNNEQFF.